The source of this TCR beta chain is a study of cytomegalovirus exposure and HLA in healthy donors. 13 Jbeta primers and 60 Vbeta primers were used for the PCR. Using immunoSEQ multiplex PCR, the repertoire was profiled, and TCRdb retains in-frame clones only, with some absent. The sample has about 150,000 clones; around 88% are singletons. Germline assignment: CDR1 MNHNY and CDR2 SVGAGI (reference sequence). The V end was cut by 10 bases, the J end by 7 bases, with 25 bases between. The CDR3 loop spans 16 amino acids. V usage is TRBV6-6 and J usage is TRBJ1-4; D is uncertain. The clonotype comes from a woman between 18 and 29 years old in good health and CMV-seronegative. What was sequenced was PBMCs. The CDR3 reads CATLLSGSLYGEKLFF. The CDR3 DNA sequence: TGTGCCACCCTCCTTTCGGGAAGCCTGTATGGTGAAAAACTGTTTTTT.